The present TCR beta chain was sequenced within a study of cytomegalovirus exposure and HLA in healthy donors. It was with 60 Vbeta and 13 Jbeta primers that the PCR ran. Method: immunoSEQ multiplex PCR; TCRdb's copy keeps in-frame clones and lacks some. This sample carries over 100,000 clones, over 70% of them seen once, and the ten largest clones take roughly 2.1%. CDR1 MNHNY and CDR2 SVGAGI come from the germline V gene (reference sequence). CDR3 length: 14 residues. V was pared by 0 bases and J by 8 bases, with 13 bases between. The clonotype originates from a woman in her thirties or forties in good health and CMV-seropositive. The sequencing sample was made of PBMCs. V gene TRBV6-6 combines with J gene TRBJ1-2, with D unresolved. In nucleotides, the CDR3 is TGTGCCAGCAGTTACTCGATGGGAGCAGAAGGCTACACCTTC. Translated, it gives CASSYSMGAEGYTF.